This TCR beta chain appears in the sequencing data of a study of CD8 T cells in Susac syndrome (dated by TCRdb to the late 2010s). Some background on the complete study: Whether CD8+ T cell activation and differentiation in Susac syndrome was antigen driven was tested using repertoire sequencing. The study compared CD8+ T cell repertoire clonality among over ten healthy donors, approximately 14 Susac syndrome patients and roughly 15 multiple sclerosis patients. Summary of the overall study and its limitations: The number of individuals in the TCR sequencing and HLA analysis was recognized as being relatively small.

As to this clonotype: Its antigen is unknown. No much larger clone is present one base from it, and per-base qualities are unavailable.

Peripheral blood CD8+ and CD4+ T cells from healthy donors, Susac syndrome patients and multiple sclerosis patients were profiled using high-throughput TCR beta sequencing. Healthy donors were included as age- and sex-matched controls. Bulk CD8+ and CD4+ T cells were purified magnetically by negative isolation, whereas CD8+ TEMRA cells were enriched by FACS. Blood was drawn into EDTA tubes, processed within 24 hours, and PBMCs were isolated by density gradient centrifugation. PBMCs destined for TCR sequencing were cryopreserved in liquid nitrogen and later thawed in a 37 °C water bath. The sorted or isolated CD4+, CD8+ and CD8+ TEMRA cells had a purity of 90% or higher. RNA was extracted using the RNeasy kit, and roughly 0.5 to 1 ug of the RNA was reverse transcribed with random hexamers. The immunoSEQ multiplex PCR assay, which covers 54 Vbeta and 13 Jbeta segments, was used to amplify TCR beta CDR3 regions. Bias from PCR amplification was corrected by using a synthetic template baseline for primer optimization and for computational correction. As for how the authors treated the data: Reads were annotated to V, D and J genes per IMGT and analyzed with immunoSEQ Analyzer, keeping only productive sequences. Clonality was calculated as one minus the Shannon entropy normalized by log2 of the number of productive unique sequences. Public and private clones were assessed among the 100 most prevalent clones of each patient and control. Clones were defined as Susac-specific if absent from the healthy and MS cohorts, from over a thousand published viral clones and from other ImmuneACCESS disease sequences. Through fastp at Q25 and MiXCR, TCRdb rebuilt clones from the public reads, retaining in-frame beta chains. Rows with one shared CDR3 protein collapse into an entry with the most common genes and DNA. None of the V and J calls come from the authors' own analysis; TCRdb made them. This sample has about 120,000 distinct CDR3 sequences in its table, and roughly 90% of those were observed once. Of the sample, about 0.12% is held by the ten largest clones.

The CDR3 numbers 17 residues from cysteine through phenylalanine. Of all the DNA, just the CDR3 is kept, 51 bases in frame from base 1. Based on the germline V gene (reference sequence), the CDR1 and CDR2 sequences are SEHNR and FQNEAQ. From V the trimming removes 2 bases and from J it removes 6 bases, while the gene matches leave 12 bases of the junction unaccounted for. This sequence originates from a human donor in good health. The sample consisted of CD8+ T cells from PBMCs. Recombination joined TRBV7-9 with TRBJ2-1, with TRBD1 identical over 8 junction bases. This receptor carries the CDR3 CASSLRAGGDLFNEQFF. The bases are TGTGCCAGCAGCTTAAGGGCAGGGGGCGATCTCTTCAATGAGCAGTTCTTC.